Listed here are 29 T cell receptor beta chains from one sample, sequenced in a study of T-cell memory formation after mild COVID-19. Via MiXCR, TCRdb re-called the 5' RACE reads, giving one row per CDR3 protein. The sample has about 410,000 distinct CDR3 sequences, 20% to 30% seen once. Sequencing was carried out using PBMCs or a T cell subset sorted from them (not recorded which). These receptors all come from an adult woman who had mild COVID-19 (a few samples of this study predate the infection). Cell type and time point are not known.

The V gene is TRBV2, the J gene TRBJ2-3, with 12 bases that match TRBD2. Unmatched junction bases numbered 13, after V lost 8 bases and J lost 10 bases. Germline lookup yields CDR1 SNHLY and CDR2 FYNNEI. The length of the CDR3 is 15 residues. The chain's CDR3 is CASLGLAGPPASQYF. The CDR3 DNA reads TGTGCCAGCCTGGGACTAGCGGGCCCTCCCGCCTCGCAGTATTTT.

There are a few counts of this clonotype. This chain joins TRBV12-3 or TRBV12-4 and TRBJ2-1, with TRBD2 matching 7 bases. J was trimmed by 12 bases and V by 5 bases; bases with no gene match: 10. CDR3 size: 13 residues. DNA of the CDR3: TGTGCCAGCAGTGGACGTTCGGGGGGATGGCAGTTCTTC. Protein product: CASSGRSGGWQFF.

The chain uses TRBV3-1 and TRBJ2-3; the match to TRBD2 covers 10 bases. The CDR3 extends over 17 amino acids. Per germline, CDR1 LGHDT and CDR2 YNNKEL (reference sequence). V lost 0 bases to trimming and J lost 1 base; unmatched junction nucleotides: 4. The CDR3 nucleotides are TGTGCCAGCAGCCAAGAAGCGCTAGCGGGGGGCACAGATACGCAGTATTTT. It translates to CASSQEALAGGTDTQYF.

There are a few counts of this clonotype. The V and J genes are TRBV12-3 or TRBV12-4 and TRBJ2-3; the match to TRBD2 covers 8 bases. CDR3 length: 15 amino acids. The V segment lost 3 bases and the J segment 3 bases; nucleotides outside the gene matches: 5. CDR3 loop: CASSFVGTRTDTQYF. The CDR3 DNA reads TGTGCCAGCAGTTTCGTCGGGACTAGAACAGATACGCAGTATTTT.

The chain recombines TRBV5-5 with TRBJ1-4; TRBD1 aligns across 8 bases. Germline loops: CDR1 SGHKS, CDR2 YYEKEE (reference sequence). The CDR3 totals 17 residues. Losses at the gene ends were 4 bases for V and 0 bases for J; bases not matched to a gene: 8. CDR3 region: CASSPRTGSATNEKLFF. The CDR3 nucleotides read TGTGCCAGCAGCCCACGGACAGGGAGCGCAACTAATGAAAAACTGTTTTTT.

This clonotype was observed a handful of times. The V gene is TRBV29-1, the J gene TRBJ2-2, with 9 bases aligning to TRBD2. The V segment lost 6 bases and the J segment 5 bases; nucleotides outside the gene matches: 7. CDR3 length: 14 amino acids. Germline-derived CDR1 and CDR2 are SQVTM and ANQGSEA. CDR3: CSVPTSGPTGELFF. CDR3 DNA: TGCAGCGTCCCGACTAGCGGACCGACCGGGGAGCTGTTTTTT.

The V gene is TRBV7-9, the J gene TRBJ1-6; the D gene is possibly TRBD1 (5 bases). The CDR3 loop spans 15 amino acids. Deletions cut 5 bases from V and 11 bases from J, with 19 bases between. Germline assignment: CDR1 SEHNR and CDR2 FQNEAQ (reference sequence). CDR3 coding DNA: TGTGCCAGCAGCCCCCCGGGGGGGGTAATGGCACCCCTCCACTTT. Its protein product is CASSPPGGVMAPLHF.

This clonotype was found a few times. This chain links TRBV12-3 or TRBV12-4 with TRBJ1-2; TRBD1 matches at 7 bases. The CDR3 runs to 15 residues. With V trimmed by 6 bases and J by 5 bases, 12 bases remained unmatched. In nucleotides, the CDR3 is TGTGCCAGCAGAACAGGACAGGTTTCGGGGTATGGCTACACCTTC. Translating it yields CASRTGQVSGYGYTF.

This clonotype was counted between two and nine times. J is TRBJ1-1 and V is TRBV6-6, with D uncertain. This CDR3 contains 14 residues. The germline gives CDR1 MNHNY, CDR2 SVGAGI (reference sequence). The germline V and J ends were trimmed by 5 bases and 1 base, with 11 bases remaining between them. The CDR3 region is CASSLHEGNTEAFF. In DNA form, the CDR3 reads TGTGCCAGCAGTCTTCATGAGGGGAACACTGAAGCTTTCTTT.

This chain connects TRBV28 to TRBJ2-3, with D hard to call. V was cut by 5 bases and J by 2 bases, with 11 bases left in between. The CDR3 has 14 residues. CDR1 and CDR2 (germline): MDHEN, SYDVKM. Written as DNA, the CDR3 is TGTGCCAGCAGTCTTACCTTTCTCACAGATACGCAGTATTTT. Its translation: CASSLTFLTDTQYF.

The rearrangement joins TRBV4-1 to TRBJ2-5; D perhaps matches TRBD1 (6 bases). The CDR3 consists of 16 residues. CDR1 and CDR2 from the germline V gene are MGHRA and YSYEKL. V was pared by 3 bases and J by 3 bases, with 17 bases between. CDR3 DNA sequence: TGCGCCAGCAGCCATTTCCCCGGGACACTAGAAGAGACCCAGTACTTC. Translating gives CASSHFPGTLEETQYF.

In its sample, this clonotype was seen a few times. The chain couples TRBV20-1 to TRBJ1-1; TRBD1 might be the D (5 bases). Germline CDR1 and CDR2: DFQATT and SNEGSKA (reference sequence). This CDR3 contains 14 residues. The V end was cut by 4 bases, the J end by 1 base, with 13 bases between. In nucleotides, the CDR3 is TGCAGTGCTAATTATCCAGGGACGAACACTGAAGCTTTCTTT. This sequence encodes CSANYPGTNTEAFF.

This clonotype was observed at least ten times. The chain joins TRBV5-6 to TRBJ2-3, with a possible D match to TRBD1 (6 bases). The CDR3 covers 16 residues. Trimming shortened V by 4 bases and J by 0 bases, and 15 bases separated the two germline ends. Germline V gene sequence: CDR1 SGHDT, CDR2 YYEEEE. Here the CDR3 DNA reads TGTGCCAGCAGCCTAGGGTGGACAGAGAGCACAGATACGCAGTATTTT. It specifies CASSLGWTESTDTQYF.

The J gene is TRBJ2-7, the V gene TRBV10-2, with D perhaps TRBD1 (6 bases). V gave up 3 bases and J gave up 4 bases, with 13 bases separating them. This CDR3 has 14 residues. CDR1 and CDR2 (germline): WSHSY, SAAADI. CDR3 protein: CASSDTGITYEQYF. The CDR3 nucleotides are TGCGCCAGCAGTGATACAGGGATCACATACGAGCAGTACTTC.

The V gene is TRBV7-9, the J gene TRBJ2-1, with 9 bases matching TRBD2. The germline V gene has CDR1 SEHNR and CDR2 FQNEAQ (reference sequence). This CDR3 contains 15 residues. Germline trimming cut 7 bases from V and 6 bases from J; bases unmatched to any gene: 10. In nucleotides, the CDR3 is TGTGCCAGCATCCATAGACTAGCGGCCGGCAATGAGCAGTTCTTC. The encoded protein is CASIHRLAAGNEQFF.

The rearrangement joins TRBV29-1 to TRBJ2-1, with unresolved D. The V gene lost 3 bases and the J gene lost 7 bases, with 7 bases spanning the gap. The CDR3 covers 11 residues. Germline V lookup: CDR1 SQVTM, CDR2 ANQGSEA. CDR3 coding DNA: TGCAGCGTTGATGTGGGTAATGAGCAGTTCTTC. As protein: CSVDVGNEQFF.

The rearrangement uses TRBV25-1 and TRBJ2-5; D not resolved. Germline values: CDR1 MGHDK, CDR2 SYGVNS. Trimming took 2 bases from V and 6 from J, leaving 4 bases between them. The CDR3 consists of 11 residues. The CDR3 region has the DNA TGTGCCAGCAGTGAACATAAGACCCAGTACTTC. The encoded protein is CASSEHKTQYF.

V and J are TRBV10-3 and TRBJ2-7; D is uncertain. Germline V lookup: CDR1 ENHRY, CDR2 SYGVKD. The CDR3 is 15 amino acids. Deletions cut 10 bases from V and 0 bases from J, with 19 bases between. The CDR3 region has the DNA TGTGCCACCTCCCCGTCTAACGGAATCTCCTACGAGCAGTACTTC. Residues: CATSPSNGISYEQYF.

The chain carries TRBV2 and TRBJ1-1, with unresolved D. The CDR3 totals 13 residues. V lost 4 bases to trimming and J lost 7 bases, with 13 bases between them. In germline, CDR1 is SNHLY, CDR2 FYNNEI. The CDR3 region is CASSVSPSGEAFF. The CDR3 nucleotides are TGTGCCAGCAGTGTGAGTCCGTCAGGTGAAGCTTTCTTT.

In this sample, this clonotype turned up a few times. V usage is TRBV7-2 and J usage is TRBJ2-2; unclear D gene. Trimming left V 0 bases short and J 2 bases short, with 7 bases between. Germline V lookup: CDR1 SGHTA, CDR2 FQGNSA. The CDR3 is made up of 15 amino acids. The CDR3 DNA is TGTGCCAGCAGCTTAGCGCCGGGTAACACCGGGGAGCTGTTTTTT. As protein: CASSLAPGNTGELFF.

V usage is TRBV7-3 and J usage is TRBJ1-6; 7 bases agree with TRBD1. This CDR3 comprises 14 residues. V lost 5 bases, J lost 4 bases, and 2 bases stayed unmatched. Germline assignment: CDR1 SGHTA and CDR2 FQGTGA. The CDR3 spells CASSLTGYNSPLHF. DNA of the CDR3: TGTGCCAGCAGCCTGACAGGGTATAATTCACCCCTCCACTTT.

This clonotype was counted only a few times. The rearrangement joins TRBV7-2 to TRBJ2-2; 8 bases map to TRBD2. Germline CDR1 reads SGHTA; CDR2 reads FQGNSA. The CDR3 contains 16 residues. Trimming removed 5 bases from V and 5 bases from J; junction bases left unmatched: 10. CDR3 DNA: TGTGCCAGCAGCCATCGAAGCGGGAGCGGGACCGGGGAGCTGTTTTTT. Translation gives CASSHRSGSGTGELFF.

This clonotype turned up a few times. The chain uses TRBV24-1 and TRBJ2-3, with D perhaps given as TRBD1 or TRBD2 (5 bases each). V lost 7 bases and J lost 0, with 10 bases in between. The CDR3 loop spans 14 amino acids. Germline-derived CDR1 and CDR2 are KGHDR and SFDVKD. The CDR3 spells CATSGAASTDTQYF. The CDR3 DNA is TGTGCCACCAGCGGGGCAGCTAGCACAGATACGCAGTATTTT.

A single count supports this clonotype. The V and J genes are TRBV7-2 and TRBJ2-5; D ambiguous. CDR3 length: 15 amino acids. From germline, CDR1 is SGHTA and CDR2 FQGNSA. V gave up 5 bases and J gave up 2 bases, with 15 bases separating them. CDR3 in amino acids: CASSRPSSLQETQYF. CDR3 in DNA: TGTGCCAGCAGCCGCCCCTCCTCCCTGCAAGAGACCCAGTACTTC.

V gene TRBV5-4 combines with J gene TRBJ2-1; D not resolved. V lost 4 bases and J lost 5, with 10 bases in between. The CDR3 runs to 13 residues. Germline V gene data show CDR1 as SGHNT and CDR2 as YYREEE (reference sequence). The CDR3 DNA follows: TGTGCCAGCAGCCCCACTTCCGACAATGAGCAGTTCTTC. It yields the protein CASSPTSDNEQFF.

J is TRBJ2-2 and V is TRBV6-1; tentatively, D is TRBD1 (5 bases). The germline V gene has CDR1 MNHNS and CDR2 SASEGT. The V end lost 0 bases, the J end lost 5 bases, and 10 bases lay between the germline ends. This CDR3 is 15 amino acids long. The CDR3 reads CASSEAPGWTGELFF. In DNA form, the CDR3 reads TGTGCCAGCAGTGAAGCGCCAGGGTGGACCGGGGAGCTGTTTTTT.

The rearrangement links TRBV10-3 to TRBJ2-5; 13 bases fit TRBD2. Germline loops: CDR1 ENHRY, CDR2 SYGVKD. The CDR3 is made up of 14 amino acids. The V gene end was trimmed by 6 bases and the J gene end by 5 bases; junction bases not matched to a gene: 3. The CDR3 coding sequence is TGTGCCATCAGCGGACTAGCGGGAGTTGAGACCCAGTACTTC. Amino acid sequence: CAISGLAGVETQYF.

V gene TRBV5-6 combines with J gene TRBJ1-2; D is unresolved. V dropped 6 bases and J dropped 4 bases, with 10 bases sitting between them. The CDR3 is 12 residues long. Germline-derived CDR1 and CDR2 are SGHDT and YYEEEE. CDR3 protein: CASNKVGYGYTF. In DNA, the CDR3 is TGTGCCAGCAATAAAGTCGGCTATGGCTACACCTTC.

This clonotype was detected ten times or more. The chain uses TRBV3-1 and TRBJ2-1, with D hard to call. CDR3 length: 11 residues. V shed 3 bases and J shed 5 bases, with 2 bases lying between them. Germline loops: CDR1 LGHDT, CDR2 YNNKEL (reference sequence). CDR3 region: CASSQDNEQFF. In DNA form, the CDR3 reads TGTGCCAGCAGCCAGGACAATGAGCAGTTCTTC.